These 27 T cell receptor beta chains were sequenced from one sample in a study of human T cells and chemical hapten exposure. Total RNA was isolated from unfractionated whole blood. TCRdb re-called the 5' RACE reads with MiXCR, one entry per CDR3 protein. There are roughly 81,000 distinct CDR3 sequences in the sample; about 8.4% occur only once, and 2% to 2.5% lies in the top ten. The receptors were gathered from a male donor in good health.

Only a few counts were recorded for this clonotype. This rearrangement joins TRBV7-9 to TRBJ1-6, with D perhaps matching TRBD1 (6 bases). The CDR3 extends over 13 amino acids. Germline CDR1 SEHNR, CDR2 FQNEAQ (reference sequence). V was pared by 1 base and J by 14 bases, with 12 bases between. Here the CDR3 reads CASSLGQGKTLHF. The CDR3 DNA sequence: TGTGCCAGCAGCTTAGGGCAGGGGAAGACCCTCCACTTT.

The chain recombines TRBV6-2 or TRBV6-3 with TRBJ2-7, with TRBD2 as a possible D gene (7 bases). V was pared by 1 base and J by 3 bases, with 13 bases between. The CDR3 sequence is 15 residues long. CDR1 is MNHEY, CDR2 SVGEGT, per germline. The CDR3 loop is CASSYYFGGRYEQYF. CDR3 sequence (DNA): TGTGCCAGCAGTTACTATTTCGGGGGGCGCTACGAGCAGTACTTC.

This chain links TRBV3-1 with TRBJ2-7, with D possibly being TRBD2 (5 bases). The CDR3 runs to 15 residues. V was pared by 0 bases and J by 2 bases, with 11 bases between. CDR1 and CDR2 from the germline V gene are LGHDT and YNNKEL (reference sequence). CDR3 region: CASSQDPGLPYEQYF. DNA for the CDR3: TGTGCCAGCAGCCAAGATCCCGGACTTCCCTACGAGCAGTACTTC.

This clonotype turned up a few times. The chain links TRBV6-4 to TRBJ2-1, with D perhaps matching TRBD1 or TRBD2 (7 bases each). CDR3 length: 15 amino acids. The V gene lost 0 bases and the J gene lost 4 bases, with 10 bases spanning the gap. Germline V gene sequence: CDR1 MRHNA, CDR2 SNTAGT. CDR3 sequence (DNA): TGTGCCAGCAGTGACTCCAGGGGGGGGTACAATGAGCAGTTCTTC. Its translation is CASSDSRGGYNEQFF.

There are many counts of this clonotype. The genes are TRBV20-1 and TRBJ2-5, with TRBD2 matching 9 bases. The germline V gene has CDR1 DFQATT and CDR2 SNEGSKA (reference sequence). The CDR3 loop spans 17 amino acids. Trimming removed 0 bases from V and 4 bases from J; junction bases left unmatched: 12. The CDR3 loop is CSARDLAGGPGLETQYF. The CDR3 DNA sequence: TGCAGTGCTAGAGATCTGGCGGGGGGGCCGGGGTTAGAGACCCAGTACTTC.

This clonotype came up a few times. The J gene is TRBJ2-3, the V gene TRBV27; the match to TRBD2 covers 8 bases. Germline values: CDR1 MNHEY, CDR2 SMNVEV (reference sequence). After removal of 0 bases from V and 0 bases from J, the junction contained 2 bases not matched to a gene. The CDR3 has 16 residues. The DNA for the CDR3 is TGTGCCAGCAGTTTATCACAGCGGGGGAGCACAGATACGCAGTATTTT. It codes for CASSLSQRGSTDTQYF.

This clonotype was seen ten or more times. The chain has TRBV7-9 and TRBJ2-3, with 15 bases matching TRBD2. V was pared by 5 bases and J by 5 bases, with 2 bases of the junction left unmatched. Germline V gene sequence: CDR1 SEHNR, CDR2 FQNEAQ (reference sequence). This CDR3 has 15 amino acids. CDR3 sequence reads: CASSPGLAGGDTQYF. The CDR3 nucleotides are TGTGCCAGCAGCCCGGGACTAGCGGGAGGAGATACGCAGTATTTT.

The rearrangement links TRBV7-2 to TRBJ2-3; D is undetermined. The CDR3 loop spans 12 amino acids. CDR1 is SGHTA, CDR2 FQGNSA, per germline. Trimming stripped 3 bases from V and 6 bases from J, with 7 bases between. The CDR3 is CASSFALDTQYF. The CDR3, as DNA: TGTGCCAGCAGCTTCGCCCTGGATACGCAGTATTTT.

This clonotype has ten or more counts. The J gene is TRBJ2-6, the V gene TRBV5-5; no reliable D call. Germline values: CDR1 SGHKS, CDR2 YYEKEE (reference sequence). The CDR3 length is 16 residues. Between the trimmed V and J ends, which lost 5 bases and 2 bases, there was a span of 14 bases. The CDR3 is CASSFVLGAGANVLTF. The CDR3 DNA reads as TGTGCCAGCAGTTTTGTCCTTGGGGCTGGGGCCAACGTCCTGACTTTC.

There are many counts of this clonotype. The chain combines TRBV20-1 with TRBJ2-7, with TRBD1 matching over 8 bases. The V segment lost 1 base and the J segment 2 bases; nucleotides outside the gene matches: 10. Germline assignment: CDR1 DFQATT and CDR2 SNEGSKA (reference sequence). The CDR3 is 16 amino acids. CDR3 protein: CSARGGQASTPYEQYF. CDR3 coding DNA: TGCAGTGCTAGAGGGGGACAGGCCTCGACCCCCTACGAGCAGTACTTC.

This clonotype has at least ten counts. The chain uses TRBV12-5 and TRBJ2-7, with a possible D match to TRBD2 (5 bases). Trimming took off 4 bases at V and 6 bases at J, with 19 bases between the two ends. Germline CDR1 is LGHNT and CDR2 is FRNRAP. This CDR3 has 15 amino acids. This CDR3 reads CASGSTEARYLEQYF. The CDR3 nucleotides are TGTGCTAGTGGTTCTACGGAGGCTCGATACCTCGAGCAGTACTTC.

The gene calls are TRBV3-1 and TRBJ2-1; D ambiguous. CDR3 size: 16 residues. The V gene's germline CDR1 is LGHDT and CDR2 YNNKEL (reference sequence). V was cut by 0 bases and J by 2 bases, with 11 bases left in between. As DNA, the CDR3 is TGTGCCAGCAGCCAAGATCCCGGAGTCACCTACAATGAGCAGTTCTTC. It encodes CASSQDPGVTYNEQFF.

The chain links TRBV28 to TRBJ1-5; TRBD1 aligns across 8 bases. Germline V CDR1 and CDR2: MDHEN, SYDVKM. With V trimmed by 5 bases and J by 3 bases, 3 bases remained unmatched. The CDR3 length is 14 residues. This CDR3 reads CASSETGVNQPQHF. The CDR3, as DNA: TGTGCCAGCAGTGAGACAGGGGTCAATCAGCCCCAGCATTTT.

This clonotype was seen ten or more times. V is TRBV20-1 and J is TRBJ2-1; 8 nucleotides align to TRBD2. Germline loops: CDR1 DFQATT, CDR2 SNEGSKA (reference sequence). Trimming removed 5 bases from V and 7 bases from J; junction bases left unmatched: 16. CDR3 length equals 16 residues. The CDR3 sequence is CSAPNPSSGAGNEQFF. DNA for the CDR3: TGCAGTGCTCCCAATCCGAGTAGCGGGGCGGGTAATGAGCAGTTCTTC.

The chain carries TRBV5-1 and TRBJ2-5, with 7 bases identical to TRBD2. Looked up from germline, CDR1 is SGHRS and CDR2 is YFSETQ. The junction had 7 bases not matched to a gene; V was cut back by 4 bases and J by 1 base. This CDR3 is 15 amino acids long. CDR3 DNA sequence: TGCGCCAGCAGCCCCCAAGCGGGAACCCAAGAGACCCAGTACTTC. Translated: CASSPQAGTQETQYF.

The V and J genes are TRBV5-4 and TRBJ1-1, with no clear D. Trimming pared 6 bases from V and 1 base from J, leaving 13 bases between. The germline CDR1 and CDR2 sequences are SGHNT and YYREEE (reference sequence). This CDR3 is 14 amino acids long. The CDR3 protein is CASMPAGKNTEAFF. The DNA for the CDR3 is TGTGCCAGCATGCCGGCGGGGAAGAACACTGAAGCTTTCTTT.

This clonotype came up many times. V usage is TRBV11-1 and J usage is TRBJ2-3; D remains unclear. This CDR3 has 12 amino acids. CDR1 SGHAT and CDR2 FQDESV come from the germline V gene (reference sequence). V was clipped by 4 bases and J by 2 bases, with 4 bases between them. This CDR3 is CASSSLTDTQYF. For the CDR3, the DNA is TGTGCCAGCAGCTCGCTCACAGATACGCAGTATTTT.

V gene TRBV29-1 combines with J gene TRBJ2-1; 16 bases fit TRBD2. Germline CDR1 and CDR2: SQVTM and ANQGSEA. Germline trimming cut 5 bases from V and 7 bases from J; bases unmatched to any gene: 2. The CDR3 contains 14 residues. CDR3 sequence (DNA): TGCAGCGTTACGGGACTAGCGGGAGGGAATGAGCAGTTCTTC. Its translation: CSVTGLAGGNEQFF.

Many counts were recorded for this clonotype. The chain has TRBV10-3 and TRBJ2-3; no clear D gene. The V end lost 10 bases, the J end lost 1 base, and 15 bases lay between the germline ends. In germline, CDR1 is ENHRY, CDR2 SYGVKD. The CDR3 runs 14 residues. The CDR3 sequence: CASHGIGRTDTQYF. CDR3 DNA sequence: TGTGCCAGCCATGGGATAGGGCGCACAGATACGCAGTATTTT.

V usage is TRBV28 and J usage is TRBJ1-6, with a weak D call TRBD1 (6 bases). Germline CDR1 reads MDHEN; CDR2 reads SYDVKM. This CDR3 contains 18 residues. V lost 4 bases and J lost 0, with 16 bases in between. The CDR3 DNA follows: TGTGCCAGCAGTTCCCCGGGACACCGTAGCTCCTATAATTCACCCCTCCACTTT. Encoded protein: CASSSPGHRSSYNSPLHF.

This clonotype was counted at least ten times. This chain links TRBV6-2 or TRBV6-3 with TRBJ1-4; D remains ambiguous. V gave up 0 bases and J gave up 10 bases, with 12 bases separating them. This CDR3 contains 14 residues. CDR1 and CDR2 (germline): MNHEY, SVGEGT. Here the CDR3 reads CASSYSLGLRKLFF. The CDR3 nucleotides read TGTGCCAGCAGTTACTCCCTGGGCCTGCGAAAACTGTTTTTT.

This clonotype was recorded at least ten times. The CDR3 here is CASSATLTGTTYEQYF. Written as DNA, the CDR3 is TGTGCCAGCAGTGCCACCCTCACAGGGACGACCTACGAGCAGTACTTC. The chain uses TRBV2 and TRBJ2-7; D is possibly TRBD1 (6 bases). Trimming took 4 bases from V and 2 from J, leaving 18 bases between them. The CDR3 sequence is 16 residues long. CDR1 SNHLY and CDR2 FYNNEI come from the germline V gene.

In this sample, this clonotype turned up a few times. The CDR3 DNA is TGTGCCAGCAGCCCACCCTTGTGGGAGGGCCGGGCCGGGGAGCTGTTTTTT. Translating it yields CASSPPLWEGRAGELFF. The rearrangement uses TRBV4-2 and TRBJ2-2; 7 bases are a match to TRBD2. This CDR3 is built from 17 residues. Losses at the gene ends were 4 bases for V and 6 bases for J; bases not matched to a gene: 14. CDR1 and CDR2 from the germline V gene are LGHNA and YNFKEQ.

This clonotype was found many times. The rearrangement links TRBV27 to TRBJ2-7; D is ambiguous. The V end was cut by 3 bases, the J end by 0 bases, with 6 bases between. The CDR3 length is 13 residues. Germline CDR1 MNHEY, CDR2 SMNVEV (reference sequence). The CDR3 DNA sequence: TGTGCCAGCAGTTTCATTTCCTCCTACGAGCAGTACTTC. This sequence encodes CASSFISSYEQYF.

The chain uses TRBV2 and TRBJ2-1, with 8 bases matching TRBD2. The CDR3 spans 16 residues. V was pared by 6 bases and J by 4 bases, with 11 bases of the junction left unmatched. Germline V gene lookup returns CDR1 SNHLY and CDR2 FYNNEI. The CDR3 nucleotides are TGTGCCAGCAGAGAACCCGGGGGGGCTTGGTACAATGAGCAGTTCTTC. Protein product: CASREPGGAWYNEQFF.

At least ten counts were recorded for this clonotype. The chain carries TRBV6-4 and TRBJ2-3, with D possibly TRBD2 on 7 matching bases. Trimming removed 0 bases from V and 2 bases from J, with 12 bases in between. Germline V gives CDR1 MRHNA, CDR2 SNTAGT. CDR3 length: 16 amino acids. The CDR3 sequence: CASSDSFGGATDTQYF. The CDR3, as DNA: TGTGCCAGCAGTGACTCGTTTGGGGGGGCCACAGATACGCAGTATTTT.

V gene TRBV7-2 combines with J gene TRBJ1-5; no firm D call. The CDR3 sequence is 16 residues long. The V and J ends lost 5 bases and 3 bases respectively, with 17 bases between them. In germline, CDR1 is SGHTA, CDR2 FQGNSA. The CDR3 is CASSLQAGRANQPQHF. The CDR3 DNA is TGTGCCAGCAGCCTCCAAGCTGGACGGGCCAATCAGCCCCAGCATTTT. Combining the CDR3 with reference TRBV7-2 and TRBJ1-5 gives the whole variable domain GAGVSQSPSNKVTEKGKDVELRCDPISGHTALYWYRQSLGQGLEFLIYFQGNSAPDKSGLPSDRFSAERTGGSVSTLTIQRTQQEDSAVYLCASSLQAGRANQPQHFGDGTRLSIL.